Detailed here is one T cell receptor beta chain. Its antigen is as yet unknown. Reverse transcription of all isolated RNA meant that expressed TCRB transcripts were sequenced. This table comes from immunoSEQ multiplex PCR, and its TCRdb copy is limited to in-frame clones, with some not included. This sample has approximately 30,000 clones, with almost 65% found just once. V was trimmed by 1 base and J by 4 bases, leaving 4 bases between them. The CDR3 totals 12 residues. Germline V lookup: CDR1 KGHSH, CDR2 LQKENI. These data are taken from a study of beta chain features in type 1 diabetes. On the study more broadly: Investigators examined around 110 million sorted cells across all samples. Broader study findings: More deletions and fewer insertions at VDJ junctions were seen in type 1 diabetes patients. Shortening that was moderate but significant affected the TCRB CDR3s of Type 1 diabetes patients in all four CD4+ subsets. Over-representation of high TCR-expressing cells was a possible consequence of cDNA sequencing.

The chain joins TRBV18 to TRBJ2-5, with D unclear. This sequence was found in a woman in her thirties with type 1 diabetes. Input material: Tregs from blood. The CDR3 bases are TGTGCCAGCTCACCACGAGGAGAGACCCAGTACTTC. The encoded protein is CASSPRGETQYF.